These 8 T cell receptor beta chains share one sample of origin, sequenced in a study of CD8 T cells in Susac syndrome (dated by TCRdb to between 2018 and 2020). Library preparation was by the immunoSEQ multiplex PCR assay. RNA was extracted with the RNeasy kit and about 0.5 to 1 ug was reverse transcribed using random hexamers. Using fastp trimming at Q25 and MiXCR clonotype assembly, TCRdb reanalyzed the public sequencing data and kept in-frame beta chains. One record per CDR3 amino acid sequence lists the most common genes and DNA. The sample table lists about 140,000 distinct CDR3 sequences, roughly 94% of them with a count of one. The ten largest clones add up to around 0.08% of the sample. The sequenced sample was CD4+ T cells from PBMCs. All receptors derive from a human donor in good health.

This clonotype showed up just a few times. This sequence joins TRBV12-3 or TRBV12-4 and TRBJ2-7; D tentatively fits TRBD1 or TRBD2 (5 bases each). This CDR3 spans 13 amino acids. Trimming stripped 3 bases from V and 2 bases from J, with 8 bases between. The CDR3 reads CASSFGTPYEQYF. The CDR3 coding sequence is TGTGCCAGCAGTTTTGGGACCCCCTACGAGCAGTACTTC.

V and J are TRBV4-1 and TRBJ2-2; 7 bases are a match to TRBD2. Germline CDR1 MGHRA, CDR2 YSYEKL. This CDR3 contains 15 residues. Unmatched junction bases numbered 9, after V lost 7 bases and J lost 4 bases. DNA for the CDR3: TGCGCCAGCAATGGCGGGAGACTAAGCACCGGGGAGCTGTTTTTT. The encoded protein is CASNGGRLSTGELFF.

As to this clonotype: One end of the junction does not line up with germline, which may come from a read error. The genes are TRBV7-9 and TRBJ2-5; D is ambiguous. This CDR3 has 12 residues. CDR1 is SEHNR, CDR2 FQNEAQ, per germline (reference sequence). CDR3 loop: CASSPGRSDRTF. The CDR3 DNA is TGTGCCAGCAGCCCTGGCCGATCCGACCGTACCTTC.

This clonotype was seen just once. The genes are TRBV20-1 and TRBJ2-1, with D possibly matching TRBD1 (5 bases). Germline CDR1 and CDR2: DFQATT and SNEGSKA (reference sequence). The V end was cut by 6 bases, the J end by 0 bases, with 15 bases between. The CDR3 is 15 residues long. CDR3 sequence (DNA): TGCAGTGCCCTGTCCGACAGAAGCTCCTACAATGAGCAGTTCTTC. Residues: CSALSDRSSYNEQFF.

In its sample, this clonotype was seen once. The chain combines TRBV5-4 with TRBJ2-3, with 9 bases fitting TRBD1. With V trimmed by 4 bases and J by 3 bases, 9 bases remained unmatched. Germline V gene data show CDR1 as SGHNT and CDR2 as YYREEE (reference sequence). The CDR3 length is 16 residues. Written as DNA, the CDR3 is TGTGCCAGCAGCCCCCGGACAGGGGAGAGGACAGATACGCAGTATTTT. It codes for CASSPRTGERTDTQYF.

The genes are TRBV29-1 and TRBJ2-7; weak D call: TRBD1 (6 bases). Trimming took 7 bases from V and 3 from J, leaving 13 bases between them. CDR3 length equals 12 residues. Looked up from germline, CDR1 is SQVTM and CDR2 is ANQGSEA. The DNA for the CDR3 is TGCAGCGCACTGGACAGATACTACGAGCAGTACTTC. Translating gives CSALDRYYEQYF.

The J gene is TRBJ2-3, the V gene TRBV6-5; D is perhaps TRBD2 (5 bases). The germline gives CDR1 MNHEY, CDR2 SVGAGI. Trimming pared 6 bases from V and 6 bases from J, leaving 13 bases between. The CDR3 has 13 amino acids. The CDR3: CASSSDWADTQYF. For the CDR3, the DNA is TGTGCCAGCAGCTCGGACTGGGCGGATACGCAGTATTTT.

The chain has TRBV7-9 and TRBJ2-7, with D hard to call. The CDR3 has 13 amino acids. The V end lost 3 bases, the J end lost 1 base, and 7 bases lay between the germline ends. CDR1 SEHNR and CDR2 FQNEAQ come from the germline V gene (reference sequence). The CDR3 reads CASSFDTSYEQYF. CDR3 nucleotide sequence: TGTGCCAGCAGCTTCGACACTTCCTACGAGCAGTACTTC.